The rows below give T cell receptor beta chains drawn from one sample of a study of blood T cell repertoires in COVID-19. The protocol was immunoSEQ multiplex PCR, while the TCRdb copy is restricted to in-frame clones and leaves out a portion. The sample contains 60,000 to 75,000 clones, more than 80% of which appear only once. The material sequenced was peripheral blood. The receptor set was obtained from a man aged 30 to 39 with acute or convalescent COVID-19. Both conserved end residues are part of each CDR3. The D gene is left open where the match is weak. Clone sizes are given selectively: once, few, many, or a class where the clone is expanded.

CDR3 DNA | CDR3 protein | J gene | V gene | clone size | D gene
TGTGCCAGCAGCTTAGGGGGGACAAGGAGGAACAATGAGCAGTTCTTC | CASSLGGTRRNNEQFF | TRBJ2-1 | TRBV11-2 | NA | NA
TGTGCCAGTAATGAGGGCAGCCGGGGGAGGACCCAGTACTTC | CASNEGSRGRTQYF | TRBJ2-5 | TRBV19 | NA | NA
TGTGCCAGCAGTTTCCAGGGTTCCTATGGCTACACCTTC | CASSFQGSYGYTF | TRBJ1-2 | TRBV12-3/TRBV12-4 | NA | NA
TGTGCCAGTAGTATAAATGGACAGGCGAACACTGAAGCTTTCTTT | CASSINGQANTEAFF | TRBJ1-1 | TRBV19 | NA | TRBD1
TGTGCCAGTACCCTCGGCGGGGAACCTCGTCAGCCCCAGCATTTT | CASTLGGEPRQPQHF | TRBJ1-5 | TRBV19 | NA | NA
TGTGCCAGCAGCCAAGAAAGGAGATCCTACGAGCAGTACTTC | CASSQERRSYEQYF | TRBJ2-7 | TRBV4-2 | few | NA
TGTGCCTGGAAGGCAGGGGCTAGCAATCAGCCCCAGCATTTT | CAWKAGASNQPQHF | TRBJ1-5 | TRBV30 | NA | NA
TGTGCCAGCAGCTTGTTGGACAGGGGGCAAGAGACCCAGTACTTC | CASSLLDRGQETQYF | TRBJ2-5 | TRBV5-4 | NA | TRBD1
TGCGCCAGCAGCCCGACCGCGACTAGCGGGAGGGCCGGTGAGCAGTTCTTC | CASSPTATSGRAGEQFF | TRBJ2-1 | TRBV5-1 | NA | TRBD2
TGTGCCAGCAGCCAAATCGACAGTTCTGAAGCTTTCTTT | CASSQIDSSEAFF | TRBJ1-1 | TRBV14 | NA | NA
TGTGCCTGGAGTAACGTTGCAGGGGATCAGCCCCAGCATTTT | CAWSNVAGDQPQHF | TRBJ1-5 | TRBV30 | NA | NA
TGTGCCAGCAGCTTAGGGGCTACGGGGCAAGAGACCCAGTACTTC | CASSLGATGQETQYF | TRBJ2-5 | TRBV7-9 | NA | NA
TGTGCCAGCAGCTTATTTGGCGGCAGGGACTACGAGCAGTACTTC | CASSLFGGRDYEQYF | TRBJ2-7 | TRBV11-2 | NA | NA
TGTGCCAGCAGTTTGGGCGCAGAGTATCAGCCCCAGCATTTT | CASSLGAEYQPQHF | TRBJ1-5 | TRBV6-6 | NA | NA
TGTGCCAGCAGTGAAGCAGGCCCGGGTAACTATGGCTACACCTTC | CASSEAGPGNYGYTF | TRBJ1-2 | TRBV6-1 | NA | NA
TGTGCCAGTAGTTCCCGACGGAGTGCAACTAATGAAAAACTGTTTTTT | CASSSRRSATNEKLFF | TRBJ1-4 | TRBV19 | NA | NA
TGTGCCAGCAGCTTTCTCCGATCGGCAGGGGGCCTGCGTGGCTACACCTTC | CASSFLRSAGGLRGYTF | TRBJ1-2 | TRBV11-2 | NA | TRBD1
TGTGCCACCAGTGAATCCGGACTAGCGGGAGCAGATACGCAGTATTTT | CATSESGLAGADTQYF | TRBJ2-3 | TRBV24-1 | NA | TRBD2
TGTGCCAGCAGCTTATGGACAGCCTACAGAGCCCAGTACTTC | CASSLWTAYRAQYF | TRBJ2-5 | TRBV5-6 | NA | NA
TGTGCCAGTATGGTTGCCAGGTCGAACACTGAAGCTTTCTTT | CASMVARSNTEAFF | TRBJ1-1 | TRBV19 | NA | NA
TGTGCCAGCAGTTACGGGGGAGGAGGCTACGAGCAGTACTTC | CASSYGGGGYEQYF | TRBJ2-7 | TRBV6-2/TRBV6-3 | NA | NA
TGTGCCAGCAGCTTAGCGGGACTAGAATATGAGCAGTTCTTC | CASSLAGLEYEQFF | TRBJ2-1 | TRBV7-2 | NA | TRBD2